This T cell receptor (beta chain) was documented in a study of T-cell reconstitution after alpha-beta-depleted transplantation in children. A library of TCRbeta sequences, prepared with unique molecular identifiers, was generated. TCRdb re-called the PCR reads with MiXCR, one entry per CDR3 protein. The sample holds over 85,000 distinct CDR3 sequences, 10% seen once. V dropped 1 base and J dropped 4 bases, with 12 bases sitting between them. Germline-derived CDR1 and CDR2 are SGHRS and YFSETQ. The CDR3 loop spans 15 amino acids. This clonotype was picked up many times. Sequences were derived from PBMCs from the stem cell graft donor, sampled from the stem cell graft. The sequence was obtained from a human donor who donated a stem cell graft to a child with acute lymphoblastic leukemia. J is TRBJ1-5 and V is TRBV5-1, with TRBD1 as a possible D gene (6 bases). CDR3 bases: TGCGCCAGCAGCTTGTTTCAGGGGCCAAATCAGCCCCAGCATTTT. Protein sequence: CASSLFQGPNQPQHF.